A selection of T cell receptor beta chains follows, all from one sample in a study of CD8+ T cells in alopecia areata. Libraries were prepared by immunoSEQ multiplex PCR; TCRdb keeps only in-frame clonotypes and omits some of them. The sample yields about 150,000 clones, 85% to 90% seen once. Sample: CD8+ T cells sorted from blood, taken at week 0. These receptors all stem from a human donor with alopecia areata. Each CDR3 is given with its conserved first and last residue.

>TRBV29-1|TRBJ2-7
CSVEGKTYEQYF
>TRBV6-1|TRBJ1-1
CATRGVLSTEAFF
>TRBV29-1|TRBJ2-3
CSVATDSTDTQYF
>TRBV6-5|TRBJ2-1
CASKISGPLYNEQFF
>TRBV4-1|TRBJ2-7
CASSQDFDSTYEQYF
>TRBV9|TRBJ1-1
CASSLQGLNTEAFF
>TRBV29-1|TRBJ2-2
CSALWEGELFF
>TRBV5-6|TRBJ1-6
CASTRQESSYNSPLHF
>TRBV4-1|TRBJ2-1
CASSQDGKMRIKGNEQFF
>TRBV10-3|TRBJ2-1
CAISASGGNEQFF
>TRBV2|TRBJ1-5
CASSEAPRGSQPQHF
>TRBV5-6|TRBJ2-3
CASSLDSTDTQYF
>TRBV12-5|TRBJ1-1
CASGRTVDTEAFF
>TRBV27|TRBJ2-2
CASSLWAPRRNTGELFF
>TRBV29-1|TRBJ2-1
CSVEDLGGRGGNEQFF
>TRBV28|TRBJ2-3
CASRTRLARETDTQYF
>TRBV7-9|TRBJ2-1
CASGLADYNEQFF